This T cell receptor (beta chain) was sequenced during a study of shared clonotypes between healthy human individuals. Adults of Caucasian background living in Nashville, Tennessee made up all donors. Assay: immunoSEQ multiplex PCR; the TCRdb copy retains only in-frame clones and omits some. The repertoire holds roughly 500,000 clones, with about 85% as singletons. CDR1 and CDR2 (germline): LNHNV, YYDKDF (reference sequence). There are 15 residues in the CDR3. After removal of 2 bases from V and 2 bases from J, the junction contained 6 bases not matched to a gene. V and J are TRBV15 and TRBJ2-7; 7 nucleotides line up with TRBD2. The sequencing input was PBMCs. This receptor was obtained from a woman in her thirties or forties in good health. Some clones in this sample may be carry-over from other donors' samples. CDR3 sequence (DNA): TGTGCCACCAGCAGACCGGGACTACTTACCTACGAGCAGTACTTC. It codes for CATSRPGLLTYEQYF. Combining the CDR3 with reference TRBV15 and TRBJ2-7 gives the whole variable domain DAMVIQNPRYQVTQFGKPVTLSCSQTLNHNVMYWYQQKSSQAPKLLFHYYDKDFNNEADTPDNFQSRRPNTSFCFLDIRSPGLGDTAMYLCATSRPGLLTYEQYFGPGTRLTVT.